The entry below gives a single T cell receptor (beta chain) sequence along with its context. Covering alpha and beta chains, TRAV- and TRBV-specific primers were used for the first-strand cDNA. For amplifying TCRs, the PCR ran for approximately 18 cycles with Phusion, which was used together with a constant-region primer and the adapter on the V primers. Each CDR3 protein gets one entry after TCRdb re-called the reads with MiXCR. The sample has 40,000 or so distinct CDR3 sequences, roughly 20% seen once; the top ten hold just under 9.5%. This CDR3 region has 14 residues. Trimming shortened V by 4 bases and J by 0 bases, and 11 bases separated the two germline ends. Germline CDR1 reads SGHRS; CDR2 reads YFSETQ. Regarding time point: after trial treatment. As to treatment: LDRT plus nivolumab, ipilimumab, low-dose cyclophosphamide and aspirin (RACIN trial). This sample was included in a study of low-dose radiotherapy and immunotherapy resistance in tumors. As for the study in general: In Cohort 2, 1 Gy per fraction was delivered every two weeks, for a total of 13 Gy over 26 weeks. Once cycle 1 day 1 began, patients took oral aspirin 300 mg daily for four cycles.

The sample here was PBMCs, taken after low-dose radiotherapy plus immunotherapy. The TCR was taken from a female donor with ovarian cancer. The chain joins TRBV5-1 to TRBJ2-7; D could derive from TRBD1 or TRBD2 (5 bases each). As DNA, the CDR3 is TGCGCCAGCAGCCCCGAGGGGAGCTCCTACGAGCAGTACTTC. Its translation is CASSPEGSSYEQYF.